This TCR beta chain derives from a study of blood T cell repertoires in COVID-19. Overall study context: Some COVID-19 samples were acute and others convalescent; all came from the United States, Italy and Spain. T cells, B-cell-depleted T cells, or PBMCs provided the cDNA or gDNA that served as material.

The length of the CDR3 is 13 residues. Germline V gene sequence: CDR1 LNHDA, CDR2 SQIVND (reference sequence). V lost 5 bases to trimming and J lost 2 bases, with 9 bases between them. The table came from immunoSEQ multiplex PCR; TCRdb's copy has only in-frame clones and leaves some out. The sample contains about 260,000 clones, 65% to 90% of which appear only once. The source is a human donor in a cohort sampled during active COVID-19. Sequencing used peripheral blood. The V call is TRBV19, the J call TRBJ2-5; D not resolved. The CDR3 spells CASSVTGQETQYF. CDR3 sequence (DNA): TGTGCCAGTAGTGTGACTGGGCAAGAGACCCAGTACTTC.